This T cell receptor beta chain derives from a study of graft-versus-host responses after intestinal transplantation. About the research overall: Each of the recipients got a multivisceral, liver-intestinal, or isolated intestinal transplant.

The study's findings and limits: Graft-donor T cell macrochimerism in patients accompanied high graft-versus-host to host-versus-graft clonal ratios in allografts. Researchers found GvH clones in recipient marrow, and some showed up first in ileum or blood.

The trim removed 4 bases at V and 2 bases at J, leaving 4 bases unmatched. Germline lookup yields CDR1 PRHDT and CDR2 FYEKMQ (reference sequence). The CDR3 loop spans 17 amino acids. Method: immunoSEQ multiplex PCR; TCRdb's copy keeps in-frame clones and lacks some. In the table there are approximately 90,000 clones, 90% to 95% of which are singletons. As regards this clone: Its antigen remains unknown.

The clonotype was recovered from a human donor who received an intestinal transplant. The chain joins TRBV13 to TRBJ2-3, with TRBD2 matching 15 bases. Here the sequenced sample was unstimulated CD8+ T cells sorted from spleen or lymph node cells, taken before intestinal transplant. The CDR3 sequence is CASSSRTSGRATDTQYF. CDR3 coding DNA: TGTGCCAGCAGCTCTAGGACTAGCGGGAGGGCCACAGATACGCAGTATTTT.